The clone carrying this TCR beta chain was detected ten times or more. The antigen is not known. The data were obtained in a study of T-cell reconstitution after alpha-beta-depleted transplantation in children. This CDR3 spans 18 amino acids. CDR1 and CDR2 from the germline V gene are SGHVS and FQNEAQ. The junction had 5 bases not matched to a gene; V was cut back by 2 bases and J by 0 bases. Regarding the study as a whole: T-cell numbers and diversity, one year after transplant, stemmed largely from T cells that were newly produced.

For TCRbeta, the library was prepared with unique molecular identifiers. MiXCR, run by TCRdb on the PCR reads, gives a single entry per CDR3 protein. The table shows about 200,000 distinct CDR3 sequences, with roughly 6.3% occurring only once. The chain recombines TRBV7-8 with TRBJ2-1; 12 bases map to TRBD2. The origin of this receptor is a girl less than two years old with combined immunodeficiency, due to receive a stem cell transplant. The input for sequencing was PBMCs, taken before TCRalphabeta/CD19-depleted stem cell transplant. The CDR3 spells CASSLLSTSGSSYNEQFF. As DNA, the CDR3 is TGTGCCAGCAGCTTACTCTCGACTAGCGGGAGCTCCTACAATGAGCAGTTCTTC.